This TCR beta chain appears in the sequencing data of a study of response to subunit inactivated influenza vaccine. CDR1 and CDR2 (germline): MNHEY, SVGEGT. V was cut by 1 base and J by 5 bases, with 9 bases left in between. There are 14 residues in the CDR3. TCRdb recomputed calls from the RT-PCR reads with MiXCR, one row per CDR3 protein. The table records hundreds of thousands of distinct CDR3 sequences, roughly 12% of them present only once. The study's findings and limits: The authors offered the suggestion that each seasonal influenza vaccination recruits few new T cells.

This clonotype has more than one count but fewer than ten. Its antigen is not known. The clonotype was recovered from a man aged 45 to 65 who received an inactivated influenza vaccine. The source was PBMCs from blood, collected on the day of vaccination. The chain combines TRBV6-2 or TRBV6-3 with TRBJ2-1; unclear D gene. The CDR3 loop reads CASSYYDVDNEQFF. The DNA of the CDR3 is TGTGCCAGCAGTTACTACGACGTGGACAATGAGCAGTTCTTC.